This TCR beta chain was recorded in a study of blood T cell repertoires in COVID-19 (dated by TCRdb to 2018 to 2020). For context, the study as a whole: The collaborator samples originated in the United States, Italy and Spain and spanned the acute and convalescent phases of COVID-19. Subjects who had been exposed to COVID-19, were actively infected with it, or had recovered from it provided the deeply sampled blood TCRbeta repertoires that made up the dataset. The samples were drawn from the first 160 participants of the ongoing ImmuneRACE study and from 950 to 1,500 subjects provided by 6 global collaborators. The material from the prospective study consisted of cDNA or gDNA derived from T cells, B-cell-depleted T cells, or PBMCs. Where HLA class I and class II types were available, the types were taken from metadata supplied by the sample provider, not from assay-based typing. The repertoires were released in a freely available public database meant as a resource for research on the immune response to SARS-CoV-2. Sample metadata almost always included a de-identified subject ID, COVID-19 status, age in years and sex. Beyond this particular receptor, the publication reports: How much clinical and demographic metadata was included differed by source and by participant, and the metadata was provided uncurated.

The immunoSEQ Assay, a bias-controlled multiplex PCR, was used to amplify TCRbeta CDR3 regions from genomic DNA. The study's own analysis went as follows. The number of nucleated cells in each sample was estimated by amplification of reference gene primers within the assay. Sequence reads were collapsed and filtered to measure the absolute abundance of every unique TCRbeta CDR3 rearrangement. For each sample, productive Simpson clonality was calculated by taking the square root of Simpson's diversity index across productive rearrangements. TCRdb obtained this table from immuneACCESS and retained in-frame rearrangements with V and J assigned. These tables miss some clones; where compared with another copy, unresolved V genes account for less than half of the shortfall, and the remainder is unexplained. The V and J calls and clone size were taken over from that table, and D and trimming were inferred from the DNA. The sample table contains some 150,000 clones; only one count was recorded for around 91% of them. The ten largest clonotypes hold approximately 2.8% of the sample.

Points on this clone: Its antigen remains undetermined. Base qualities are not provided; no much larger clone lies one nucleotide away.

Whole blood was collected in K2EDTA tubes by collaborating institutions according to the institutions' own protocols. For TCRbeta analysis, collaborators shipped samples in one of three forms: frozen whole blood, isolated PBMCs, or DNA extracted from either of those sample types. CDR1 and CDR2, looked up from the germline V gene, are SGHTA and FQGNSA. Spanning cysteine to phenylalanine, the CDR3 consists of 13 amino acids. Only the CDR3 region is kept as DNA, spanning 39 bases read in frame from base 1. V and J lose 5 bases and 6 bases, and a span of 12 bases separates them. Specimen: peripheral blood. The receptor comes from a woman aged 55-69 years with active COVID-19. This receptor chain uses TRBV7-2 and TRBJ2-3; the D segment could be TRBD2, given 6 matching bases. The CDR3 corresponds to CASSGRGGDTQYF. The bases are TGTGCCAGCAGCGGCCGTGGGGGGGATACGCAGTATTTT.